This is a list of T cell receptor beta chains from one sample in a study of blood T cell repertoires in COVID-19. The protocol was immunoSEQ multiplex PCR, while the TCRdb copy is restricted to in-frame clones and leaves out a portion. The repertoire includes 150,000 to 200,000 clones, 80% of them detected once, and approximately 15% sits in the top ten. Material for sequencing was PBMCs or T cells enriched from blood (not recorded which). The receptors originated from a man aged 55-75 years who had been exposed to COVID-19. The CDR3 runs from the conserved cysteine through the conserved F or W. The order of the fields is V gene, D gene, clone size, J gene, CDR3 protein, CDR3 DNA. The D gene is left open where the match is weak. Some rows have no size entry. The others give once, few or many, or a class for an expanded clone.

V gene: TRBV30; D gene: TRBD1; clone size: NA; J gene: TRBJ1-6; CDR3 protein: CAWSLEQGARVHF; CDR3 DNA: TGTGCCTGGAGCTTAGAACAGGGGGCTAGGGTCCACTTT
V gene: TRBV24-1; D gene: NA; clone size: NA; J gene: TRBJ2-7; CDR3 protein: CATSAAGPYEQYF; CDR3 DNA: TGTGCCACCAGTGCGGCAGGGCCCTACGAGCAGTACTTC
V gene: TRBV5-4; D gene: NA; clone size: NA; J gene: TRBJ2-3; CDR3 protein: CASSNRMGPDTQYF; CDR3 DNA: TGTGCCAGCTCAAACCGGATGGGCCCAGATACGCAGTATTTT
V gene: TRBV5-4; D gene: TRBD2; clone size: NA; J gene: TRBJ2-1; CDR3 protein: CASSRGGAGGYNEQFF; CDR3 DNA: TGTGCCAGCAGCCGGGGAGGAGCGGGAGGGTACAATGAGCAGTTCTTC
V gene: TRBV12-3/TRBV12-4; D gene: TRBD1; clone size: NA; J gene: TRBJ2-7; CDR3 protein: CASSFYRGEQYF; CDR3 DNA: TGTGCCAGCAGTTTTTACAGGGGCGAGCAGTACTTC
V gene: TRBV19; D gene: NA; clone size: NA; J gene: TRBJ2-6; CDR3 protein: CASSVDSPSGANVLTF; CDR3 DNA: TGTGCCAGTAGTGTAGACAGTCCCTCTGGGGCCAACGTCCTGACTTTC
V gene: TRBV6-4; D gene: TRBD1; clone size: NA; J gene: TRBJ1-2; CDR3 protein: CASSDSIGTALYGYTF; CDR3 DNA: TGTGCCAGCAGTGACTCGATCGGGACAGCCCTCTATGGCTACACCTTC
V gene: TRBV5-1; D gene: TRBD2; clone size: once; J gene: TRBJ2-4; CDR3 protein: CASSLGLAGVNIQYF; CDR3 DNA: TGCGCCAGCAGCTTGGGGCTAGCGGGAGTAAATATTCAGTACTTC
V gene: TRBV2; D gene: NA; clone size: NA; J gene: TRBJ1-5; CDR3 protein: CASSRGRGNQPQHF; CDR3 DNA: TGTGCCAGCTCCCGCGGGAGGGGCAATCAGCCCCAGCATTTT
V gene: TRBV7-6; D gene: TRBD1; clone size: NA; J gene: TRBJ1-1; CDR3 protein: CASSFGQGSTEAFF; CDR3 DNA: TGTGCCAGCAGCTTCGGACAGGGGTCCACTGAAGCTTTCTTT
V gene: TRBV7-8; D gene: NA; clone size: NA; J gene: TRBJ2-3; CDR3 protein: CASSPRGWEGQSDTQYF; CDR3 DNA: TGTGCCAGCAGCCCTAGGGGGTGGGAGGGCCAATCAGATACGCAGTATTTT
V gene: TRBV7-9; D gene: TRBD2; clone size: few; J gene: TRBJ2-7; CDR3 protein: CASSPKTSGDYEQYF; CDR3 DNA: TGTGCCAGCAGCCCCAAGACTAGCGGGGACTACGAGCAGTACTTC
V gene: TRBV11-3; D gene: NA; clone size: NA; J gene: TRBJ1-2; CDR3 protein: CASSPEAPSRGYTF; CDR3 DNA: TGTGCCAGCAGCCCAGAGGCACCAAGTCGTGGCTACACCTTC
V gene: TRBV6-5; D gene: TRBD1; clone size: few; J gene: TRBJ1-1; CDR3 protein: CASRWDRQNTEAFF; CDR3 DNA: TGTGCCAGCAGGTGGGACAGGCAGAACACTGAAGCTTTCTTT
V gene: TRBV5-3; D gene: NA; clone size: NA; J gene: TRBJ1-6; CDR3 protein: CARSLRSSPLHF; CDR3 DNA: TGTGCCAGAAGCTTGCGCAGTTCACCCCTCCACTTT
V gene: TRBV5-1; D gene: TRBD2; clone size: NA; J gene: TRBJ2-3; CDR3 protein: CASSFGLAGSSTDTQYF; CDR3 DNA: TGCGCCAGCAGCTTCGGACTAGCGGGCTCTAGCACAGATACGCAGTATTTT
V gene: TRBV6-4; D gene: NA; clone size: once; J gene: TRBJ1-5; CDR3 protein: CASSPDSNQPQHF; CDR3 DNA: TGTGCCAGCAGTCCCGACAGTAATCAGCCCCAGCATTTT
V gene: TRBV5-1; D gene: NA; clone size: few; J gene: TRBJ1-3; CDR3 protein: CASSLSPGSSSGNTIYF; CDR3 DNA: TGCGCCAGCAGCTTGTCACCAGGTTCCAGCTCTGGAAACACCATATATTTT
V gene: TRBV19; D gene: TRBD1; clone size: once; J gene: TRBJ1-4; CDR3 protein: CASIGTGFATNEKLFF; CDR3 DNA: TGTGCCAGTATCGGGACAGGGTTTGCAACTAATGAAAAACTGTTTTTT
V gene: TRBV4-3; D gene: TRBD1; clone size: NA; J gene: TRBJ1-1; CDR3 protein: CASSRTGLTEAFF; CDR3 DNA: TGCGCCAGCAGCCGGACAGGGCTCACTGAAGCTTTCTTT
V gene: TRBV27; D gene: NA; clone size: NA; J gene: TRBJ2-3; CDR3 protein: CASSLVLAADTQYF; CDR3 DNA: TGTGCCAGCAGTTTAGTACTAGCCGCAGATACGCAGTATTTT
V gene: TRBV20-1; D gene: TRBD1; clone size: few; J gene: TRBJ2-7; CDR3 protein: CSASAGTGVHF; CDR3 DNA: TGCAGTGCTAGTGCCGGGACAGGGGTTCACTTC
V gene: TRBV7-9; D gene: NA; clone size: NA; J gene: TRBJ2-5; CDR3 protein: CASSLDSTYQETQYF; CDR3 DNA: TGTGCCAGCAGCCTGGACAGCACGTACCAAGAGACCCAGTACTTC
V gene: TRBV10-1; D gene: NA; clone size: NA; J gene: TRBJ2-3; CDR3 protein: CASSLTYTRTPANF; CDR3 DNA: TGCGCCAGCAGTTTAACTTATACCCGGACTCCCGCGAATTTT
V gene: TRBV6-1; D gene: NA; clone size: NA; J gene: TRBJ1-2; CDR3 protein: CASSEQGFEGYTF; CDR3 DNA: TGTGCCAGCAGTGAACAGGGCTTCGAGGGCTACACCTTC
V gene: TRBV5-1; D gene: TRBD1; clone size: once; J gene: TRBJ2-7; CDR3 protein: CASSGTGNEQYF; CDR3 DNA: TGCGCCAGCAGCGGGACAGGGAACGAGCAGTACTTC
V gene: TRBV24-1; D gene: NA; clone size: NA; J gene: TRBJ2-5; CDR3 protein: CATSARVAAFQETQYF; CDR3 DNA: TGTGCCACCAGTGCCCGGGTGGCAGCATTCCAAGAGACCCAGTACTTC
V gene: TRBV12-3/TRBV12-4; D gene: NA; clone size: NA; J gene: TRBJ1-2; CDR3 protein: CASSFGGFYGYTF; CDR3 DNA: TGTGCCAGCAGTTTTGGCGGATTCTATGGCTACACCTTC
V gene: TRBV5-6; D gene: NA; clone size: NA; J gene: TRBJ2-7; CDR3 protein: CASSLGPQGGNSYEQYF; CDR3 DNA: TGTGCCAGCAGCTTGGGGCCACAGGGGGGGAACTCCTACGAGCAGTACTTC
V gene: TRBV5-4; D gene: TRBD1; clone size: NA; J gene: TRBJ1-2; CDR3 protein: CASSLPTGAGYTF; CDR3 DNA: TGTGCCAGCAGCTTACCGACAGGGGCTGGCTACACCTTC
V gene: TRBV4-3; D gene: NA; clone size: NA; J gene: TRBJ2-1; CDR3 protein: CASSQVGGRGGNEQFF; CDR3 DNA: TGCGCCAGCAGCCAAGTCGGCGGGAGAGGGGGTAATGAGCAGTTCTTC
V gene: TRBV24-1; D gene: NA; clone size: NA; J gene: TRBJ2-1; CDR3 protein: CATSGEDSPYNEQFF; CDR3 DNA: TGTGCCACCAGTGGAGAGGACAGTCCCTACAATGAGCAGTTCTTC
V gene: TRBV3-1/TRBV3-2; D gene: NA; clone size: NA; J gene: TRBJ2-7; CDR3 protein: CASSPRGLTYEQYF; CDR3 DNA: TGTGCCAGCAGCCCGAGGGGGTTAACCTACGAGCAGTACTTC
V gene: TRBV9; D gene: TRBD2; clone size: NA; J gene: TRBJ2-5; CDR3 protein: CASSVSGRADVETQYF; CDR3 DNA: TGTGCCAGCAGCGTTAGCGGGAGGGCCGATGTGGAGACCCAGTACTTC
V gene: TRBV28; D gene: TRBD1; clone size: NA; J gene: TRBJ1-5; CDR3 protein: CASSRRQGREQPQHF; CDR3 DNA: TGTGCCAGCAGTAGGAGACAGGGAAGGGAGCAGCCCCAGCATTTT
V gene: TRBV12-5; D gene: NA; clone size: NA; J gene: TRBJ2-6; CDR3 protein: CASGASGANVLTF; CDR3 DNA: TGTGCTAGTGGGGCCTCTGGGGCCAACGTCCTGACTTTC
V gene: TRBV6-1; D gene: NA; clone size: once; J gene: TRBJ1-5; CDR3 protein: CASSETVGLDQPQHF; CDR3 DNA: TGTGCCAGCAGTGAGACGGTAGGACTGGATCAGCCCCAGCATTTT
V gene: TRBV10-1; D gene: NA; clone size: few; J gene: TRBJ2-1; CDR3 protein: CASSEELRGSEQFF; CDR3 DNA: TGCGCCAGCAGTGAGGAGTTAAGGGGATCTGAGCAGTTCTTC
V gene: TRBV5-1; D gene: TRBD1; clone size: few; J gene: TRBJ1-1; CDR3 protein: CASSLEAGGRKAFF; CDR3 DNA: TGCGCCAGCAGCTTGGAGGCAGGGGGCAGAAAAGCTTTCTTT
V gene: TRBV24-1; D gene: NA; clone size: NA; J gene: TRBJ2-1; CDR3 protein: CATRGATRNEQFF; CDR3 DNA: TGTGCCACCAGGGGGGCAACGCGAAATGAGCAGTTCTTC
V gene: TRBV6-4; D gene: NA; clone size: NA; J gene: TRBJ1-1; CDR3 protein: CASSSQGPNTEAFF; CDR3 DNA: TGTGCCAGCAGTAGTCAGGGCCCGAACACTGAAGCTTTCTTT
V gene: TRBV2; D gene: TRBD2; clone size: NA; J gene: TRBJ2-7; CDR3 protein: CASSGGGRGYEQYF; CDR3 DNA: TGTGCCAGCAGTGGCGGGGGGAGGGGCTACGAGCAGTACTTC
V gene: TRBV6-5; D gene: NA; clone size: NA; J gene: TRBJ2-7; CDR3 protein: CASGTTGRSYEQYF; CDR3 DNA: TGTGCCAGCGGAACGACAGGGAGGTCCTACGAGCAGTACTTC
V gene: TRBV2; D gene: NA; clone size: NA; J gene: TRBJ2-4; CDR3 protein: CASSPPLEAGFNYF; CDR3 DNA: TGTGCCAGCAGTCCACCACTTGAGGCGGGATTTAATTACTTC